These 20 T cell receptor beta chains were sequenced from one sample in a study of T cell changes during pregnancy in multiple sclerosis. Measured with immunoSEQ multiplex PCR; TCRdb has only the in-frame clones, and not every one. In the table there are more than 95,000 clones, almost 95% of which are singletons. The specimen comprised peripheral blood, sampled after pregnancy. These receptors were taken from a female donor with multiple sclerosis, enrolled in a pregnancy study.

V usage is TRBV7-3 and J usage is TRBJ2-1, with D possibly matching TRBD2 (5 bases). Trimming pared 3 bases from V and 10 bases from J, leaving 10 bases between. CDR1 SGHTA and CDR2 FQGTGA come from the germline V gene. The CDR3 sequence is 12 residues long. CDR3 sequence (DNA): TGTGCCAGCAGCTTCCGGACGGGGGAGCAGTTCTTC. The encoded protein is CASSFRTGEQFF.

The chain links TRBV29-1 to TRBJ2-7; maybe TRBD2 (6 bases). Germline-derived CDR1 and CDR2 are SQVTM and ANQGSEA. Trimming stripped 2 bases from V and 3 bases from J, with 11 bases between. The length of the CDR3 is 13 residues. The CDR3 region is CSVEFGSGYEQYF. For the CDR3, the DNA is TGCAGCGTTGAATTTGGTAGCGGCTACGAGCAGTACTTC.

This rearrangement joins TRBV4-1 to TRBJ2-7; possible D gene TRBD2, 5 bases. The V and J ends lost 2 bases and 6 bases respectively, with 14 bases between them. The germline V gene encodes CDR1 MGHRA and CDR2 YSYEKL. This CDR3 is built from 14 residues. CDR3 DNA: TGCGCCAGCAGCCAACCGGGGAGAAAACCCGAGCAGTACTTC. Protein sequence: CASSQPGRKPEQYF.

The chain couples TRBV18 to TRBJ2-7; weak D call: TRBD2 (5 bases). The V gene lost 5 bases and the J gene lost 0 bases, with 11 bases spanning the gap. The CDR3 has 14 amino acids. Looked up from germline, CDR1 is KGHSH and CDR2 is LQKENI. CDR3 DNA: TGTGCCAGCTCAGCCTCCGGGGACTCCTACGAGCAGTACTTC. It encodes CASSASGDSYEQYF.

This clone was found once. In nucleotides, the CDR3 is TGTGCCAGCAGCAGGGATTTCACCGGGGAGCTGTTTTTT. This translates into CASSRDFTGELFF. The V call is TRBV25-1, the J call TRBJ2-2; D might be TRBD1 (5 bases). Germline CDR1 MGHDK, CDR2 SYGVNS. V lost 6 bases to trimming and J lost 4 bases, with 9 bases between them. The CDR3 consists of 13 residues.

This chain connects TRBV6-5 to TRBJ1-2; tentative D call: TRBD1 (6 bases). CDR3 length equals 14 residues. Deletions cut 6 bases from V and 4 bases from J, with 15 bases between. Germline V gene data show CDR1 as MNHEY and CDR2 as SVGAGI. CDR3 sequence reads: CASRKSTGIYGYTF. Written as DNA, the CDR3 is TGTGCCAGCAGAAAATCAACAGGGATCTATGGCTACACCTTC.

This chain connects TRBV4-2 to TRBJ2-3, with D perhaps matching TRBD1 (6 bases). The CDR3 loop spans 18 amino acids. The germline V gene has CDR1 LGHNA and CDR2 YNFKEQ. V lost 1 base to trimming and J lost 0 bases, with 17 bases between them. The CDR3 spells CASSQVSHRVLSTDTQYF. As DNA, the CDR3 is TGTGCCAGCAGCCAAGTCTCGCACAGGGTACTTAGCACAGATACGCAGTATTTT.

This chain's CDR3 is CASSLWTGGGTDTQYF. The CDR3 DNA is TGTGCCAGCAGCCTTTGGACAGGGGGAGGCACAGATACGCAGTATTTT. V gene TRBV7-9 combines with J gene TRBJ2-3; TRBD1 matches 10 bases. This CDR3 contains 16 residues. With V trimmed by 5 bases and J by 1 base, 6 bases remained unmatched. Germline CDR1 and CDR2: SEHNR and FQNEAQ (reference sequence).

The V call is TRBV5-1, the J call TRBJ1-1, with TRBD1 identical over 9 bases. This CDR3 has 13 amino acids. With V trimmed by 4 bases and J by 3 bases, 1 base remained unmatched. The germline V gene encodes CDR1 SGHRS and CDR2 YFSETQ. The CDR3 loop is CASSRQGDTEAFF. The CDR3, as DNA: TGCGCCAGCAGCCGACAGGGGGACACTGAAGCTTTCTTT.

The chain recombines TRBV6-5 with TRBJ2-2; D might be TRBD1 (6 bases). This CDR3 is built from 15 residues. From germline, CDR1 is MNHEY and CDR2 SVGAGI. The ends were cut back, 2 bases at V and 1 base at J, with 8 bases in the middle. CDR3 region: CASSYEQGNTGELFF. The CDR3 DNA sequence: TGTGCCAGCAGTTACGAACAGGGGAACACCGGGGAGCTGTTTTTT.

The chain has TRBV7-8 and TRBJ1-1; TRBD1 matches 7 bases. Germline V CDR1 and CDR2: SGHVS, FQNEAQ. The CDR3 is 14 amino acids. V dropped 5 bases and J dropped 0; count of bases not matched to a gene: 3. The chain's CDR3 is CASSPGQMNTEAFF. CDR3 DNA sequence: TGTGCCAGCAGCCCGGGACAGATGAACACTGAAGCTTTCTTT.

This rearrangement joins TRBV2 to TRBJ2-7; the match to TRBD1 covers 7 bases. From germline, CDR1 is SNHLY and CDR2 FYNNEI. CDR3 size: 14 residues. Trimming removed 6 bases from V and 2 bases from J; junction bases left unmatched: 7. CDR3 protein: CASSPQGTTYEQYF. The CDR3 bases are TGTGCCAGCAGCCCACAGGGGACCACCTACGAGCAGTACTTC.

The CDR3, as DNA: TGTGCCAGCAGCTCCCGGGACTCCGGCGGCTCTGGAAACACCATATATTTT. Its translation is CASSSRDSGGSGNTIYF. V and J are TRBV7-9 and TRBJ1-3; D might be TRBD1 (5 bases). The CDR3 extends over 17 amino acids. V was cut by 4 bases and J by 0 bases, with 16 bases left in between. Germline CDR1 SEHNR, CDR2 FQNEAQ (reference sequence).

CDR3 nucleotides: TGCGCCAGTCTCCCGGGACATGGATCCCCAAATGAGCAGTTCTTC. Its protein product is CASLPGHGSPNEQFF. The chain links TRBV5-1 to TRBJ2-1, with D possibly matching TRBD1 (6 bases). Germline V lookup: CDR1 SGHRS, CDR2 YFSETQ. V was shortened by 8 bases and J by 7 bases, with 22 bases between the two germline ends. The CDR3 is 15 residues long.

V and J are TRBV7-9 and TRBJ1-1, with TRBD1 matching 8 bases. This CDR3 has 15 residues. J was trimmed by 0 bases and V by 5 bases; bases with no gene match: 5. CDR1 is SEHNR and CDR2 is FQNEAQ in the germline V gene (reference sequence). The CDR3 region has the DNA TGTGCCAGCAGCCCGAGACAGGGGTTGAACACTGAAGCTTTCTTT. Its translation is CASSPRQGLNTEAFF.

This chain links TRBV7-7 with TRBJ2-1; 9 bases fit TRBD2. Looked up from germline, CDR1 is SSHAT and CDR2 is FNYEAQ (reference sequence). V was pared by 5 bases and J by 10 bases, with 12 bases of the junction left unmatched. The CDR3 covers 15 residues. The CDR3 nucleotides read TGTGCCAGCAGCCCCCTTGGAGCGGGGGGCCGAGAGCAGTTCTTC. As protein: CASSPLGAGGREQFF.

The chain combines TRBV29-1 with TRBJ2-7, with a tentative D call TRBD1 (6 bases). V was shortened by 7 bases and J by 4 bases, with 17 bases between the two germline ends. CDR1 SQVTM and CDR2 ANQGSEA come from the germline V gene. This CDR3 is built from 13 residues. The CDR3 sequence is CSARDRLGYEQYF. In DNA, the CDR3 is TGCAGCGCACGCGACAGGTTGGGTTACGAGCAGTACTTC.

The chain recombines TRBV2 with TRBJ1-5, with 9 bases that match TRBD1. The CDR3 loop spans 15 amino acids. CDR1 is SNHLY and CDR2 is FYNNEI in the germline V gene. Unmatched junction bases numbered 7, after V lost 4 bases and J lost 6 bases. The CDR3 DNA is TGTGCCAGCAGTGGGGGACAGGGAGAAGGTCAGCCCCAGCATTTT. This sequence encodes CASSGGQGEGQPQHF.

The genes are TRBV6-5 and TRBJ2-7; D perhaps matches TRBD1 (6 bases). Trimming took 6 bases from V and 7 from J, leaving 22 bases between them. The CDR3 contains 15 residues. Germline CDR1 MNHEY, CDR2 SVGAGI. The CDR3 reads CASRGLDRLSGEQYF. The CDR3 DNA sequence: TGTGCCAGCAGGGGGTTAGACAGGCTCTCGGGGGAGCAGTACTTC.

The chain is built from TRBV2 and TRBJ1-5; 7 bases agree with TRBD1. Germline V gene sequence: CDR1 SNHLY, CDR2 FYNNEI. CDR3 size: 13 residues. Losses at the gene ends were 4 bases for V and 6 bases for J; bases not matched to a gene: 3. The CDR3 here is CASSGQGGQPQHF. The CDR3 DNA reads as TGTGCCAGCAGTGGACAGGGAGGTCAGCCCCAGCATTTT.